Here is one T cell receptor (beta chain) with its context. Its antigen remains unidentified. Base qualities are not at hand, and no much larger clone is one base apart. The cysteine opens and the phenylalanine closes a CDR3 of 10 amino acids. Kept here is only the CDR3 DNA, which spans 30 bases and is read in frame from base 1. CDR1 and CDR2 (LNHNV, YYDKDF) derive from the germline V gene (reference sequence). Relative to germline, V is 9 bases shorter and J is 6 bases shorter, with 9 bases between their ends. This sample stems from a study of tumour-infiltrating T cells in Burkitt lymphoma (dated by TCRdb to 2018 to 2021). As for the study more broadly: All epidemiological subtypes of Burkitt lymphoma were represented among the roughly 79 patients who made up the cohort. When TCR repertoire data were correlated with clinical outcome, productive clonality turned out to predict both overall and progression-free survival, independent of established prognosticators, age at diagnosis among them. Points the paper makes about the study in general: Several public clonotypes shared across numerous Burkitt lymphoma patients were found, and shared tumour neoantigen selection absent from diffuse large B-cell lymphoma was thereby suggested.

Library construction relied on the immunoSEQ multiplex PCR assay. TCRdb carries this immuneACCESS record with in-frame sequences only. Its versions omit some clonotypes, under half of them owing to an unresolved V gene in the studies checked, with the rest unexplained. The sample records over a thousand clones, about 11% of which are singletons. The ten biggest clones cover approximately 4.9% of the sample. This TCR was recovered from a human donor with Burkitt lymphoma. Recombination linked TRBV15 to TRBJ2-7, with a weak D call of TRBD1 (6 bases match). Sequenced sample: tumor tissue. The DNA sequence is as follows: TGTGCCACGCCGACAGGCGAGCAGTACTTC. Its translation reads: CATPTGEQYF.